This TCR beta chain came from a study of T-cell reconstitution after alpha-beta-depleted transplantation in children. The study's findings and limits: There were some patients whose high TCRbeta diversity at day 60 came from surviving recipient T cells and thymic progenitors. Reportedly, only several hundred clones from non-depleted graft cells drove alpha-beta T-cell counts at about two months. Once a year had passed after transplant, T-cell counts and diversity came mostly from newly produced T cells.

Turning to this clonotype: What it binds is unknown.

Trimming took off 4 bases at V and 4 bases at J, with 10 bases between the two ends. This CDR3 has 13 residues. This sample's TCRbeta library carried unique molecular identifier barcodes. TCRdb reprocessed the PCR reads with MiXCR, giving one entry per CDR3 protein. This table holds approximately 800,000 distinct CDR3 sequences, approximately 15% found once. The TCR was taken from a male patient younger than 18 who had a stem cell transplant for acute lymphoblastic leukemia, so the T cells may come from the graft donor. The chain couples TRBV12-3 or TRBV12-4 to TRBJ1-2; D is ambiguous. Sequenced here: PBMCs, mostly from graft donor cells, sampled 360 days after TCRalphabeta/CD19-depleted stem cell transplant. The CDR3 DNA is TGTGCCAGCAGTTGGATTATAACCTATGGCTACACCTTC. The encoded protein is CASSWIITYGYTF.